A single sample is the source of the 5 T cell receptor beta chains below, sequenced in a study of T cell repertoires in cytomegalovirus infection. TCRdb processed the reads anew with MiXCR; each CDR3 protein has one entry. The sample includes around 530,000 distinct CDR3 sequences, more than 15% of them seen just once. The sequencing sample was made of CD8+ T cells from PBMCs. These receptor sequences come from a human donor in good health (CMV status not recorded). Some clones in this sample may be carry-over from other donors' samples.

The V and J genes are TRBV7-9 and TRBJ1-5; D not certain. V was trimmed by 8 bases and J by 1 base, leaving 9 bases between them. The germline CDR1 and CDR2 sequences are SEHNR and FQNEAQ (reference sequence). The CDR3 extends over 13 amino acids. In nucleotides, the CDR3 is TGTGCCAGCCGGATCGGGAGCAATCAGCCCCAGCATTTT. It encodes CASRIGSNQPQHF.

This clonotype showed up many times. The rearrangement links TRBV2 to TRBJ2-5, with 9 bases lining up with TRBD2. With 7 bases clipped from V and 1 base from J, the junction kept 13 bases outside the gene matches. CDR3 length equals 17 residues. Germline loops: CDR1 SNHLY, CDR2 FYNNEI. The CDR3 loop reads CASTVDGAGGFQETQYF. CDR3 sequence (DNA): TGTGCCAGCACTGTCGACGGGGCGGGGGGGTTCCAAGAGACCCAGTACTTC.

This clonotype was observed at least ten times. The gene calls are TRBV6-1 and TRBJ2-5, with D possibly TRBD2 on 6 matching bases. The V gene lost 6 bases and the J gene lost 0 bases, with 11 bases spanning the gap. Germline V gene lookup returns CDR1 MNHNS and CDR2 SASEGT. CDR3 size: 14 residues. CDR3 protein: CASRVGRYQETQYF. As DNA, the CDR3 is TGTGCCAGCAGGGTCGGGAGATACCAAGAGACCCAGTACTTC.

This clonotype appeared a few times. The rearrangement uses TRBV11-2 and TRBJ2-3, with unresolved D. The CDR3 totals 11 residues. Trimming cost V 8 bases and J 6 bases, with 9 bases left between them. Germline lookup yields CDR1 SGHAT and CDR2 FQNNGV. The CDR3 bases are TGTGCCAGCCTCGGGCCTGATACGCAGTATTTT. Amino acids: CASLGPDTQYF.

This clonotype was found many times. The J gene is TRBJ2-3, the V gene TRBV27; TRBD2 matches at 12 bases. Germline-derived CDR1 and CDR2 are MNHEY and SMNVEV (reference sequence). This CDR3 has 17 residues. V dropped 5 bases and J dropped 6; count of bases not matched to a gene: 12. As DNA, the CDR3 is TGTGCCAGCAGTCTCAACGGACTAGCGGGGTACATGGATACGCAGTATTTT. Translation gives CASSLNGLAGYMDTQYF.